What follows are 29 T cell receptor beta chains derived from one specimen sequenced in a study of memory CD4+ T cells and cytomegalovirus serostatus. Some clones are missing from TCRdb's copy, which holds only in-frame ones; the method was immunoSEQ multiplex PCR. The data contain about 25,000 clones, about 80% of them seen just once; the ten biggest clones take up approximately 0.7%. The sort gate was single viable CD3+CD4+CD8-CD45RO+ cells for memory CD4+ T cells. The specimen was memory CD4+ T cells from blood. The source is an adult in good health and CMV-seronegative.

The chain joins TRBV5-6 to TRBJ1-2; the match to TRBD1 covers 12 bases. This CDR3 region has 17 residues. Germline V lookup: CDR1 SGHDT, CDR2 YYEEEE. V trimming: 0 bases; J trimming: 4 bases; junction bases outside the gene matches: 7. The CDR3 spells CASSLVGTGGSLYGYTF. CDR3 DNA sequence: TGTGCCAGCAGCTTGGTAGGGACAGGGGGCTCTCTCTATGGCTACACCTTC.

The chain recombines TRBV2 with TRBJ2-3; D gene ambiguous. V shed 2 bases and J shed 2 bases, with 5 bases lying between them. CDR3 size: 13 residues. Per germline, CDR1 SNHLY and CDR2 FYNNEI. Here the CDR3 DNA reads TGTGCCAGCAGTGAACGACCCACAGATACGCAGTATTTT. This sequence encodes CASSERPTDTQYF.

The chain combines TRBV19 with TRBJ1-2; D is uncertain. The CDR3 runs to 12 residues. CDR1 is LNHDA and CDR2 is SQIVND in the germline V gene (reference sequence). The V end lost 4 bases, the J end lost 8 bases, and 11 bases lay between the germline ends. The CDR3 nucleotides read TGTGCCAGTAGTAAATTCCCTGGCGGCTACACCTTC. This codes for CASSKFPGGYTF. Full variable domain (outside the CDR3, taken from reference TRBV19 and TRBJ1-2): DGGITQSPKYLFRKEGQNVTLSCEQNLNHDAMYWYRQDPGQGLRLIYYSQIVNDFQKGDIAEGYSVSREKKESFPLTVTSAQKNPTAFYLCASSKFPGGYTFGSGTRLTVV.

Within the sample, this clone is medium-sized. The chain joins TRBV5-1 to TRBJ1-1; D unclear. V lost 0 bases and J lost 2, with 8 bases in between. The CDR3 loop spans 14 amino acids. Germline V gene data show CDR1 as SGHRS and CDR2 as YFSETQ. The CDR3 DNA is TGCGCCAGCAGCTTGGCCTCAGCCAACACTGAAGCTTTCTTT. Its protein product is CASSLASANTEAFF.

The CDR3 is CASSLDSEGIISPLHF. The CDR3 DNA follows: TGTGCCAGCAGCTTAGACAGTGAGGGGATTATTTCACCCCTCCACTTT. V is TRBV7-2 and J is TRBJ1-6; maybe TRBD1 (5 bases). The germline CDR1 and CDR2 sequences are SGHTA and FQGNSA. The V end was cut by 1 base, the J end by 9 bases, with 16 bases between. The CDR3 length is 16 residues.

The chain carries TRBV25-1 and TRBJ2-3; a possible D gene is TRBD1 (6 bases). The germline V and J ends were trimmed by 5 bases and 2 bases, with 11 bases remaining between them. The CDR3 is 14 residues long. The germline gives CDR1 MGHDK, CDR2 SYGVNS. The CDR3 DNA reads TGTGCCAGCAGTCTCCGGGACACCACAGATACGCAGTATTTT. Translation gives CASSLRDTTDTQYF.

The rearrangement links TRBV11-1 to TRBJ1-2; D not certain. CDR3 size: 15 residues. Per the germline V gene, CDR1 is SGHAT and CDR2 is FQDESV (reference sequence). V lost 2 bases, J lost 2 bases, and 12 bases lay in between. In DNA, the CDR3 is TGTGCCAGCAGCTTAAAGCCAGGACCGAACTATGGCTACACCTTC. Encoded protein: CASSLKPGPNYGYTF.

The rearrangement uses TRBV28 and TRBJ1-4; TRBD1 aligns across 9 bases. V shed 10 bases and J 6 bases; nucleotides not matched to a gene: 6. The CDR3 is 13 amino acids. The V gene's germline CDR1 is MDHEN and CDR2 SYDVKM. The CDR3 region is CAIKGQGDEKLFF. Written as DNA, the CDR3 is TGTGCCATAAAGGGACAGGGCGATGAAAAACTGTTTTTT.

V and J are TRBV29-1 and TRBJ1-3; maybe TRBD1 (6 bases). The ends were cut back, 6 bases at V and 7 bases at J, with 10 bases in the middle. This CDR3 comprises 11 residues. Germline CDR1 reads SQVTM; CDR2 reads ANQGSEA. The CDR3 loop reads CSVMQGNTIYF. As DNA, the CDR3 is TGCAGCGTCATGCAGGGGAACACCATATATTTT.

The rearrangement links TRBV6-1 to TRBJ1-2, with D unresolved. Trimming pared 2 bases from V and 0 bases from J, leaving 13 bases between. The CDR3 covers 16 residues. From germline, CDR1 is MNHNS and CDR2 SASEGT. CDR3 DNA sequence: TGTGCCAGCAGTGAACGGTCCCCCCAGGCTAACTATGGCTACACCTTC. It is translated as CASSERSPQANYGYTF.

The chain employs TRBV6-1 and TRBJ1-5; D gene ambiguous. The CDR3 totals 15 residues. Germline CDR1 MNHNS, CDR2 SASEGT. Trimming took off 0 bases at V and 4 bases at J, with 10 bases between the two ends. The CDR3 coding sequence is TGTGCCAGCAGTGAAGCGCAGCAAAGAAATCAGCCCCAGCATTTT. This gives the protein CASSEAQQRNQPQHF.

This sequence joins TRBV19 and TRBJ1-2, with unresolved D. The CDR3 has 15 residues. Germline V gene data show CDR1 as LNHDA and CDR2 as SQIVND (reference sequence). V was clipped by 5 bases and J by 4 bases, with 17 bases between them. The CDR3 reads CASSPEGNLFYGYTF. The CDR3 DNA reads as TGTGCCAGTAGTCCCGAAGGCAACCTCTTCTATGGCTACACCTTC.

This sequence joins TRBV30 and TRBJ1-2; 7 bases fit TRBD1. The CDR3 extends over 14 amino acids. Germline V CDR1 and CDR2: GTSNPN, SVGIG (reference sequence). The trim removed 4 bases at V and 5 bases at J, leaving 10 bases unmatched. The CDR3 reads CAWTLRGIRYGYTF. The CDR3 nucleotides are TGTGCCTGGACTCTCAGGGGGATTAGGTATGGCTACACCTTC.

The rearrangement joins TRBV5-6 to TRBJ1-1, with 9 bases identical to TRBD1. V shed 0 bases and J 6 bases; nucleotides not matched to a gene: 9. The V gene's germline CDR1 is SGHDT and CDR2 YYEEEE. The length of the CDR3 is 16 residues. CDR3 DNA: TGTGCCAGCAGCTTGGTACAGGGGGCCAACCCTCCTGAAGCTTTCTTT. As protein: CASSLVQGANPPEAFF.

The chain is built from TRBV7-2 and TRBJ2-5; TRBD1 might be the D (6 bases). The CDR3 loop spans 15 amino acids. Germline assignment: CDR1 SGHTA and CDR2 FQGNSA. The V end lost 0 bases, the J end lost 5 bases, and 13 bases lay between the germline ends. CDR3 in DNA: TGTGCCAGCAGCTTAGCGCGAGACAGGCTGGAGACCCAGTACTTC. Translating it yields CASSLARDRLETQYF.

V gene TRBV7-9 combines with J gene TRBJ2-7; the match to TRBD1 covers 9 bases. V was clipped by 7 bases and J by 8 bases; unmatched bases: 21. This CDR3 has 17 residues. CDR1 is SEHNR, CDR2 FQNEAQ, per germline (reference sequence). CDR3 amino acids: CASNPQVEGQGPLKQYF. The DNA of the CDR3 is TGTGCCAGCAACCCCCAGGTAGAGGGACAGGGACCCTTGAAGCAGTACTTC.

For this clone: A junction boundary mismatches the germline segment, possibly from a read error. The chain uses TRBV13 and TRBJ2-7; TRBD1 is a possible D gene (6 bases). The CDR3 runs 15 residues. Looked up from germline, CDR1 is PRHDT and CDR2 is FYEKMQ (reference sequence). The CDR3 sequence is CASSFRSRGSYEQYF. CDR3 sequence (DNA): TGTGCCAGCAGCTTTCGTAGCAGGGGATCCTATGAGCAGTACTTC.

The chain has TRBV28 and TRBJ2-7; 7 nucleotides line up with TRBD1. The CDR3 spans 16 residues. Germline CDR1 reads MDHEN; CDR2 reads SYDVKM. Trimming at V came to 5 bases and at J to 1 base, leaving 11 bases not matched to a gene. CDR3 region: CASSPPHYRGSYEQYF. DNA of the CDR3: TGTGCCAGCAGTCCCCCCCATTACAGGGGTTCCTACGAGCAGTACTTC. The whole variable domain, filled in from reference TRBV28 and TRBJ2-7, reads DVKVTQSSRYLVKRTGEKVFLECVQDMDHENMFWYRQDPGLGLRLIYFSYDVKMKEKGDIPEGYSVSREKKERFSLILESASTNQTSMYLCASSPPHYRGSYEQYFGPGTRLTVT.

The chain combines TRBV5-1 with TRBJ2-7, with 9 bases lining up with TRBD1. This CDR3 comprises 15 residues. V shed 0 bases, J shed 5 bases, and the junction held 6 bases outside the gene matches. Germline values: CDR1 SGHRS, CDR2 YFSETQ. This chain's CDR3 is CASSLGARQGDEQYF. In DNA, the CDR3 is TGCGCCAGCAGCTTGGGTGCCCGACAGGGGGACGAGCAGTACTTC.

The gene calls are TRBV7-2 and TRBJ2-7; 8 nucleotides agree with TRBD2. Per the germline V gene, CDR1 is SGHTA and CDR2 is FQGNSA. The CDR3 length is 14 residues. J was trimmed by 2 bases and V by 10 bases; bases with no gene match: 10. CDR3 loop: CATKSGGSPYEQYF. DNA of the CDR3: TGTGCCACCAAGAGCGGGGGCTCGCCCTACGAGCAGTACTTC.

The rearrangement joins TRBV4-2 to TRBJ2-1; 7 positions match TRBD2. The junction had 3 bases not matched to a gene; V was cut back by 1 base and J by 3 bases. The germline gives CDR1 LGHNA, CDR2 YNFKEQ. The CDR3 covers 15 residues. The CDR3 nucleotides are TGTGCCAGCAGCCAAGCGCGCGGGGGCTACAATGAGCAGTTCTTC. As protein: CASSQARGGYNEQFF.

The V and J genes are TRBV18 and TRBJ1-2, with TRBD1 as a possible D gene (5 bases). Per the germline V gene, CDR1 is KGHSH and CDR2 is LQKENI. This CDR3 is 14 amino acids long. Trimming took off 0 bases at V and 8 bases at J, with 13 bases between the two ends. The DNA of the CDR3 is TGTGCCAGCTCACCACCGGCGCAGGGATCGGGCTACACCTTC. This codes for CASSPPAQGSGYTF.

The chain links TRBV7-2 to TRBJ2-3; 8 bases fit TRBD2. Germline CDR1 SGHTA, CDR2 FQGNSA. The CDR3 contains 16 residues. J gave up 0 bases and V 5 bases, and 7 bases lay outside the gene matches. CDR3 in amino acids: CASSPRSGGSTDTQYF. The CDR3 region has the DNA TGTGCCAGCAGCCCCCGGAGCGGGGGAAGCACAGATACGCAGTATTTT.

DNA for the CDR3: TGTGCCAGCAGTGAATATGTATATAATTCACCCCTCCACTTT. Translation gives CASSEYVYNSPLHF. The chain is built from TRBV25-1 and TRBJ1-6; D is uncertain. The CDR3 runs to 14 residues. Germline V lookup: CDR1 MGHDK, CDR2 SYGVNS. Deletions cut 0 bases from V and 4 bases from J, with 4 bases between.

This chain's CDR3 is CASSLGGNTEAFF. The CDR3 nucleotides are TGTGCCAGCAGCTTAGGAGGAAACACTGAAGCTTTCTTT. The chain carries TRBV11-2 and TRBJ1-1; D remains unclear. From germline, CDR1 is SGHAT and CDR2 FQNNGV. The CDR3 extends over 13 amino acids. V dropped 1 base and J dropped 2 bases, with 5 bases sitting between them.

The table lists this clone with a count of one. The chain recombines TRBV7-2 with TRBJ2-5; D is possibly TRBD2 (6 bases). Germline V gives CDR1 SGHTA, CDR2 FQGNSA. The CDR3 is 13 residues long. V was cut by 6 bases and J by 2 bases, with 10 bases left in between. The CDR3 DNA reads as TGTGCCAGCAGTCTGACTAGGCAAGAGACCCAGTACTTC. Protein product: CASSLTRQETQYF. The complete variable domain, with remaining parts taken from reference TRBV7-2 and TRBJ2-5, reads GAGVSQSPSNKVTEKGKDVELRCDPISGHTALYWYRQSLGQGLEFLIYFQGNSAPDKSGLPSDRFSAERTGGSVSTLTIQRTQQEDSAVYLCASSLTRQETQYFGPGTRLLVL.

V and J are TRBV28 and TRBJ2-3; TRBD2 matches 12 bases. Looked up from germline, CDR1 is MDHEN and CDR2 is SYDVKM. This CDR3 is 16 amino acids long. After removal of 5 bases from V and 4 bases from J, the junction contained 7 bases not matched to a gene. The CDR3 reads CASSVTSGGTSDTQYF. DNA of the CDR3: TGTGCCAGCAGTGTGACTAGCGGGGGTACATCAGATACGCAGTATTTT.

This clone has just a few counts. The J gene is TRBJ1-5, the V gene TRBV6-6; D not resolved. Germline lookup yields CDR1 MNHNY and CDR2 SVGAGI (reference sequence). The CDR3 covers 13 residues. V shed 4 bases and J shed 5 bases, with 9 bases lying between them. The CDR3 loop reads CASSWGRDQPQHF. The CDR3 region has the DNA TGTGCCAGCAGTTGGGGAAGGGATCAGCCCCAGCATTTT.

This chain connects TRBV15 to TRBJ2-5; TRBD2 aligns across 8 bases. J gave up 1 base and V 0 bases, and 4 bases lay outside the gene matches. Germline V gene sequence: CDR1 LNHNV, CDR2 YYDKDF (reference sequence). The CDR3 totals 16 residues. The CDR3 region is CATSRDGAGGQETQYF. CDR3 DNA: TGTGCCACCAGCAGAGATGGCGCGGGGGGCCAAGAGACCCAGTACTTC.